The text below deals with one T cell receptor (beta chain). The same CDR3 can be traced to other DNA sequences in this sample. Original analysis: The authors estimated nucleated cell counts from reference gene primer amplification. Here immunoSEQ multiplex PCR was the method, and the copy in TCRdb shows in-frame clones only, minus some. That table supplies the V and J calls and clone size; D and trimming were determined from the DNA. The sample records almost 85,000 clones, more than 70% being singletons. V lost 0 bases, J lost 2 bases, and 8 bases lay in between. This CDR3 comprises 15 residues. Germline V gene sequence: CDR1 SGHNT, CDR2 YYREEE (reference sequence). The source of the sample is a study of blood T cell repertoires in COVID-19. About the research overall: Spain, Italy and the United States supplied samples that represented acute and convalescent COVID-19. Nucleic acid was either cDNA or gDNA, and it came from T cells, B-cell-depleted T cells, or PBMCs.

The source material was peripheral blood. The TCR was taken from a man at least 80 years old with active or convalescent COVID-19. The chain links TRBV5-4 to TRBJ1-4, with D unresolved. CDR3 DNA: TGTGCCAGCAGCTTGGGGGGAGTGACTAATGAAAAACTGTTTTTT. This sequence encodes CASSLGGVTNEKLFF.